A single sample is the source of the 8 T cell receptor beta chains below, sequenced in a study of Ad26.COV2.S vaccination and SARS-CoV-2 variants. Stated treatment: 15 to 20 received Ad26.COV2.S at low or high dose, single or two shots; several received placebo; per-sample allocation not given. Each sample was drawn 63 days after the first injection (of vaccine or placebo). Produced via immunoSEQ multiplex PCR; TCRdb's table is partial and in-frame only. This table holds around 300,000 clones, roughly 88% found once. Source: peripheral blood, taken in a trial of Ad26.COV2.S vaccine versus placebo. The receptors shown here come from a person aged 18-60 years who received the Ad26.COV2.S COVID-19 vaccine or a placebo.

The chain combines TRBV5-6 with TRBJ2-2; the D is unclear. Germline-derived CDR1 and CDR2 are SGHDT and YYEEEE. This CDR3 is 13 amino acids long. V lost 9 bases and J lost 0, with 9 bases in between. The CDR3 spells CATFAPNTGELFF. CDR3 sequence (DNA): TGTGCCACCTTCGCCCCGAACACCGGGGAGCTGTTTTTT.

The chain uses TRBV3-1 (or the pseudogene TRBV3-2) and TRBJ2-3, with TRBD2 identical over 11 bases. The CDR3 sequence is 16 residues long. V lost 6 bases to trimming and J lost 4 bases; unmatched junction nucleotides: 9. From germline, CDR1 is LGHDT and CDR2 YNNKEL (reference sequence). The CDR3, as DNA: TGTGCCAGCAGTCCGCTTAGCGGGAGGGAGTCAGATACGCAGTATTTT. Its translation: CASSPLSGRESDTQYF.

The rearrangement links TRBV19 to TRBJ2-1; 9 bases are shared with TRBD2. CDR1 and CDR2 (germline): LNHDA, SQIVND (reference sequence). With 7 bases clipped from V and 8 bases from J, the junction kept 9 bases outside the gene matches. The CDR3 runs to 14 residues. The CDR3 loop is CASMWSSGTYEQFF. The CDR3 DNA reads TGTGCCAGTATGTGGTCTAGCGGGACCTATGAGCAGTTCTTC. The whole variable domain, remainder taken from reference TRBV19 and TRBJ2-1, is DGGITQSPKYLFRKEGQNVTLSCEQNLNHDAMYWYRQDPGQGLRLIYYSQIVNDFQKGDIAEGYSVSREKKESFPLTVTSAQKNPTAFYLCASMWSSGTYEQFFGPGTRLTVL.

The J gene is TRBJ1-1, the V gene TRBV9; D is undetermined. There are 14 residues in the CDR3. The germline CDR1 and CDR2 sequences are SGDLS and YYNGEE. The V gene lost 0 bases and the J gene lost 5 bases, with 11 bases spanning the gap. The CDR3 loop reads CASSVDRGRTEAFF. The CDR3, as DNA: TGTGCCAGCAGCGTAGATCGGGGAAGGACTGAAGCTTTCTTT. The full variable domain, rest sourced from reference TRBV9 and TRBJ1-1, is DSGVTQTPKHLITATGQRVTLRCSPRSGDLSVYWYQQSLDQGLQFLIQYYNGEERAKGNILERFSAQQFPDLHSELNLSSLELGDSALYFCASSVDRGRTEAFFGQGTRLTVV.

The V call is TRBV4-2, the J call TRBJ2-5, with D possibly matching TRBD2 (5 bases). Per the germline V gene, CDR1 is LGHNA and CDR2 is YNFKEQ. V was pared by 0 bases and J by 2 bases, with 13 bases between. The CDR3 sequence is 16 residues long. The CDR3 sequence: CASSQEAGLLQETQYF. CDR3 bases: TGTGCCAGCAGCCAAGAAGCCGGACTCTTACAAGAGACCCAGTACTTC.

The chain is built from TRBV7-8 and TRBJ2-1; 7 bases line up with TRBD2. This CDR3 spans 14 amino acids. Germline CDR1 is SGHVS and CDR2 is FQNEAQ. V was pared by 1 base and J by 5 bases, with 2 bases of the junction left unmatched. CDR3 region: CASSLVRGDNEQFF. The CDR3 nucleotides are TGTGCCAGCAGCTTAGTTCGGGGGGACAATGAGCAGTTCTTC.

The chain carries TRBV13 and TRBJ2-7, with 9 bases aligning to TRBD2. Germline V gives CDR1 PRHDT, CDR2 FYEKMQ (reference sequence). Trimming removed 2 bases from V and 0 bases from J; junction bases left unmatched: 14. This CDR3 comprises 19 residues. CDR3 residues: CASSLYPPSGALSSYEQYF. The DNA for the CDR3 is TGTGCCAGCAGCTTATATCCCCCTAGCGGGGCCTTAAGCTCCTACGAGCAGTACTTC.

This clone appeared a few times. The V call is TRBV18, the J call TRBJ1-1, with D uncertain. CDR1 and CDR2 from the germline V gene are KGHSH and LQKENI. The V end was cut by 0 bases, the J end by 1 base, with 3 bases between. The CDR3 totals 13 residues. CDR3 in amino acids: CASSPPQNTEAFF. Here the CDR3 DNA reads TGTGCCAGCTCACCACCGCAGAACACTGAAGCTTTCTTT.